Listed below are T cell receptor beta chains from one sample, sequenced in a study of identifying expanded T cells in peripheral blood. The assay was immunoSEQ multiplex PCR, and TCRdb's table has in-frame clones only and misses some. There are around 63,000 clones in the sample; roughly 86% occur only once, and around 4.6% lies in the top ten. Sequenced: blood. These receptor sequences come from a person between 18 and 75 years old in good health. CDR3s include the opening cysteine and the closing phenylalanine or tryptophan. Each record gives: V gene, J gene, clone size, D gene, CDR3 protein, CDR3 DNA. D genes are given only for firm matches. Size is omitted from some rows. Given values are once, few, many or a class for expanded clones.

TRBV2	TRBJ2-7	few	-	CASNTQGHEQYF	TGTGCCAGCAATACTCAGGGCCACGAGCAGTACTTC
TRBV5-1	TRBJ2-2	-	TRBD1	CASSPTGGGTGELFF	TGCGCCAGCAGCCCGACAGGGGGCGGCACCGGGGAGCTGTTTTTT
TRBV23-1	TRBJ2-3	-	-	CASSQSNGDRHTSDTQYF	TGCGCCAGCAGTCAATCTAACGGGGACCGACACACGTCAGATACGCAGTATTTT
TRBV28	TRBJ2-3	-	TRBD2	CASSPTSGYTDTQYF	TGTGCCAGCAGTCCGACTAGCGGCTACACAGATACGCAGTATTTT
TRBV7-9	TRBJ2-1	once	-	CASLGHNNEQFF	TGTGCCAGCTTAGGACATAACAATGAGCAGTTCTTC
TRBV27	TRBJ2-7	-	-	CASSDGGTYEQYF	TGTGCCAGCAGTGATGGGGGCACCTACGAGCAGTACTTC
TRBV19	TRBJ1-2	-	TRBD1	CASTNGNRDRFYGYTF	TGTGCCAGTACAAATGGGAACCGGGACAGGTTCTATGGCTACACCTTC
TRBV28	TRBJ2-4	-	TRBD1	CASSRDRAYIQYF	TGTGCCAGCAGTCGGGACAGGGCGTACATTCAGTACTTC
TRBV10-3	TRBJ2-7	-	TRBD2	CAISEPSGGTYEQYF	TGTGCCATCAGTGAACCTAGCGGGGGTACCTACGAGCAGTACTTC
TRBV7-2	TRBJ2-7	once	TRBD2	CASSLDVGGRPYEQYF	TGTGCCAGCAGCTTAGACGTTGGCGGGAGGCCCTACGAGCAGTACTTC
TRBV5-6	TRBJ1-1	-	TRBD1	CASSWDRVEEAFF	TGTGCCAGCAGCTGGGACAGGGTGGAAGAAGCTTTCTTT
TRBV4-1	TRBJ1-4	-	-	CASSQEGRNEKLFF	TGCGCCAGCAGCCAAGAAGGGAGGAATGAAAAACTGTTTTTT
TRBV7-2	TRBJ1-1	once	TRBD1	CASSSPGQARSDFF	TGTGCCAGCAGCTCTCCGGGACAGGCGAGATCGGATTTCTTT
TRBV30	TRBJ1-1	-	-	CAWSEKTEAFF	TGTGCCTGGAGTGAGAAGACTGAAGCTTTCTTT
TRBV12-1	TRBJ2-3	-	-	CASSFFPRSTDTQYF	TGTGCCAGCAGCTTTTTCCCGAGGAGCACAGATACGCAGTATTTT
TRBV7-2	TRBJ2-1	-	TRBD2	CASSPRGGRGYNEQFF	TGTGCCAGCAGCCCACGGGGGGGACGGGGCTACAATGAGCAGTTCTTC
TRBV5-5	TRBJ2-3	-	TRBD2	CASSPQGTRVADTQYF	TGTGCCAGCAGTCCGCAGGGGACTAGGGTGGCAGATACGCAGTATTTT
TRBV27	TRBJ2-7	-	TRBD1	CASSLSGTGGVEQYF	TGTGCCAGCAGTTTATCCGGGACAGGGGGCGTAGAGCAGTACTTC
TRBV6-1	TRBJ1-2	-	-	CASSAQSGYTF	TGTGCCAGCAGTGCTCAAAGTGGCTACACCTTC
TRBV5-4	TRBJ2-1	-	-	CASSLDRSSYNEQFF	TGTGCCAGCAGCTTGGACAGGAGCTCCTACAATGAGCAGTTCTTC
TRBV5-1	TRBJ1-1	-	-	CASSLEALNTEAFF	TGCGCCAGCAGCTTGGAAGCCCTGAACACTGAAGCTTTCTTT
TRBV28	TRBJ1-1	-	-	CASNPGAVGTEAFF	TGTGCCAGCAACCCGGGCGCGGTAGGCACTGAAGCTTTCTTT
TRBV28	TRBJ2-1	-	-	CASSYPGGGKGEQFF	TGTGCCAGCAGTTACCCCGGAGGAGGGAAGGGTGAGCAGTTCTTC
TRBV6-4	TRBJ2-1	few	TRBD2	CASSGLAGGVDEQFF	TGTGCCAGCAGTGGCCTAGCGGGAGGAGTAGATGAGCAGTTCTTC
TRBV2	TRBJ1-3	-	TRBD1	CASSSGGSGNTIYF	TGTGCCAGCAGTTCAGGGGGCTCTGGAAACACCATATATTTT
TRBV2	TRBJ2-1	-	-	CAILQDRYNEQFF	TGTGCCATCCTACAAGACCGGTACAATGAGCAGTTCTTC
TRBV6-4	TRBJ2-3	few	TRBD2	CARLAGGMDTQYF	TGTGCCAGACTAGCGGGAGGTATGGATACGCAGTATTTT
TRBV6-4	TRBJ2-1	-	-	CASSDKPGVNEQFF	TGTGCCAGCAGTGACAAGCCAGGGGTGAATGAGCAGTTCTTC
TRBV7-6	TRBJ2-1	-	TRBD2	CASSSLLAGSSYNEQFF	TGTGCCAGCAGCTCCTTACTAGCGGGGAGCTCCTACAATGAGCAGTTCTTC
TRBV7-3	TRBJ1-1	-	TRBD1	CASSSTGTAMNTEAFF	TGTGCCAGCAGCTCTACCGGGACAGCCATGAACACTGAAGCTTTCTTT
TRBV5-1	TRBJ2-3	-	TRBD2	CASSLGEREWADTQYF	TGCGCCAGCAGCTTGGGTGAGCGGGAGTGGGCAGATACGCAGTATTTT
TRBV7-3	TRBJ2-3	-	TRBD2	CASSSGLASDTQYF	TGTGCCAGCAGCTCAGGACTAGCCTCAGATACGCAGTATTTT
TRBV7-6	TRBJ2-7	-	TRBD1	CASSPRQGTGSYEQYF	TGTGCCAGCAGCCCCAGACAGGGGACGGGCTCCTACGAGCAGTACTTC
TRBV10-3	TRBJ2-1	-	-	CAISEGGLRNEQFF	TGTGCCATCAGTGAGGGGGGCCTAAGGAATGAGCAGTTCTTC
TRBV6-5	TRBJ1-5	-	-	CASSSAMGGSNQPQHF	TGTGCCAGCAGTTCCGCAATGGGGGGTAGCAATCAGCCCCAGCATTTT
TRBV7-9	TRBJ2-1	-	-	CASSLNAGPLSYNEQFF	TGTGCCAGCAGCTTAAACGCGGGGCCACTTTCCTACAATGAGCAGTTCTTC
TRBV30	TRBJ2-1	-	-	CAWRGVSTYNEQFF	TGTGCCTGGAGAGGGGTCTCCACCTACAATGAGCAGTTCTTC
TRBV14	TRBJ2-7	-	-	CASSQGQGEGYEQYF	TGTGCCAGCAGCCAAGGGCAGGGTGAGGGCTACGAGCAGTACTTC
TRBV7-7	TRBJ2-7	few	-	CASSSEGPGEQYF	TGTGCCAGCAGCTCCGAGGGCCCCGGGGAGCAGTACTTC
TRBV10-3	TRBJ2-7	-	-	CAIAEGNYEQYF	TGTGCCATCGCGGAGGGAAACTACGAGCAGTACTTC
TRBV7-6	TRBJ2-1	-	-	CASRNLYNEQFF	TGTGCCAGCCGAAACTTGTACAATGAGCAGTTCTTC
TRBV6-5	TRBJ1-6	few	TRBD1	CASSPDRASSPLHF	TGTGCCAGCAGTCCCGACAGGGCTAGTTCACCCCTCCACTTT
TRBV6-5	TRBJ2-7	-	-	CASSLRENNEQYF	TGTGCCAGCAGTTTGAGGGAGAACAACGAGCAGTACTTC
TRBV28	TRBJ1-1	-	-	CASSLVGNTEAFF	TGTGCCAGCAGTTTGGTAGGGAACACTGAAGCTTTCTTT
TRBV6-5	TRBJ2-1	-	-	CASSTTRGSYNEQFF	TGTGCCAGCAGCACAACACGGGGGTCCTACAATGAGCAGTTCTTC
TRBV27	TRBJ1-1	-	TRBD1	CASSIYRGKNTEAFF	TGTGCCAGCTCAATTTACAGGGGGAAGAACACTGAAGCTTTCTTT
TRBV30	TRBJ1-3	-	-	CAWSRGGGDGNTIYF	TGTGCCTGGAGTCGGGGAGGGGGTGATGGAAACACCATATATTTT
TRBV6-1	TRBJ1-3	-	-	CASSLQLSGNTIYF	TGTGCCAGCAGTTTACAGTTAAGTGGAAACACCATATATTTT
TRBV5-1	TRBJ1-1	many	-	CASSSLTRLENTEAFF	TGCGCCAGCAGCTCGTTGACACGCCTCGAGAACACTGAAGCTTTCTTT
TRBV7-9	TRBJ2-3	few	TRBD2	CASSPPGGGRTDTQYF	TGTGCCAGCAGCCCTCCGGGGGGGGGCCGCACAGATACGCAGTATTTT
TRBV7-3	TRBJ1-1	-	-	CASSVKGGNTEAFF	TGTGCCAGCAGCGTAAAGGGTGGTAACACTGAAGCTTTCTTT
TRBV4-3	TRBJ2-1	once	TRBD2	CASSQDHAGGEGYNEQFF	TGCGCCAGCAGCCAAGATCATGCGGGAGGGGAGGGCTACAATGAGCAGTTCTTC
TRBV7-8	TRBJ1-1	-	-	CASSLAPGTEAFF	TGTGCCAGCAGCTTAGCTCCGGGCACTGAAGCTTTCTTT
TRBV19	TRBJ1-1	-	-	CASSTTLNTEAFF	TGTGCCAGTAGTACGACTCTGAACACTGAAGCTTTCTTT